The 10 T cell receptor beta chains presented below share a single source sample, sequenced in a study of regulatory T cells in long-lasting Graves disease. The TCR beta library used iRepertoire HTBI primers with Arm-PCR amplification of CDR3. TCRdb called the multiplex PCR reads again in MiXCR, with one record for every CDR3 protein. The sample has about 470,000 distinct CDR3 sequences, 20% seen once. The time point denotes: persistent/refractory GD, antithyroid drugs over 5 years with positive TRAb. PBMC RNA served as the TCR library source. The sequencing used peripheral blood mononuclear cells (PBMCs), collected when the disease was refractory, from a patient treated with antithyroid drugs. Receptors originate from a female donor with Graves disease.

The chain has TRBV24-1 and TRBJ2-5; 8 bases agree with TRBD2. TRBJ2-1 explains the end of the DNA better; the J call may be wrong. The CDR3 consists of 15 residues. CDR1 and CDR2 (germline): KGHDR, SFDVKD. CDR3 sequence: CATSDLAGDNNEQFF. In DNA form, the CDR3 reads TGTGCCACCAGTGATCTAGCGGGTGATAACAATGAGCAGTTCTTC.

This clonotype was seen more than once but under ten times. V is TRBV28 and J is TRBJ2-7, with 9 bases that match TRBD1. Trimming took 10 bases from V and 9 from J; bases not matched to a gene: 13. Germline loops: CDR1 MDHEN, CDR2 SYDVKM. This CDR3 is built from 13 residues. The CDR3 is CATWGTGKFWQYF. The CDR3 nucleotides read TGTGCCACATGGGGGACAGGGAAGTTCTGGCAGTACTTC.

The chain combines TRBV27 with TRBJ2-7; D remains ambiguous. Between the trimmed V and J ends, which lost 6 bases and 5 bases, there was a span of 11 bases. Germline V gene lookup returns CDR1 MNHEY and CDR2 SMNVEV (reference sequence). CDR3 length: 12 residues. CDR3 in amino acids: CASSPLGDEQYF. DNA for the CDR3: TGTGCCAGCAGCCCCCTGGGCGACGAGCAGTACTTC.

This clonotype was recorded many times. This sequence joins TRBV7-8 and TRBJ2-5; D unclear. Trimming cost V 2 bases and J 7 bases, with 23 bases left between them. The germline gives CDR1 SGHVS, CDR2 FQNEAQ. This CDR3 spans 17 amino acids. The CDR3 here is CASSLNRPGQKRRTQYF. CDR3 DNA sequence: TGTGCCAGCAGCTTAAACAGACCTGGTCAGAAACGTCGGACCCAGTACTTC.

A remark on this clonotype: A much larger clone is a single base away; this may be a read error. The chain employs TRBV7-2 and TRBJ2-6; D gene uncertain. Trimming took off 4 bases at V and 2 bases at J, with 3 bases between the two ends. Germline lookup yields CDR1 SGHTA and CDR2 FQGNSA. The CDR3 sequence is 13 residues long. The CDR3 DNA reads TGTGCCAGCAGCTGGGCTGGGGCCAACGTCCTGACTTTC. Encoded protein: CASSWAGANVLTF. Drawing the rest from reference TRBV7-2 and TRBJ2-6, the complete variable domain is GAGVSQSPSNKVTEKGKDVELRCDPISGHTALYWYRQSLGQGLEFLIYFQGNSAPDKSGLPSDRFSAERTGGSVSTLTIQRTQQEDSAVYLCASSWAGANVLTFGAGSRLTVL.

This clonotype was found many times. CDR3 in amino acids: CASVLGYGQPQHF. The DNA for the CDR3 is TGTGCCAGCGTTCTGGGGTACGGTCAGCCCCAGCATTTT. The rearrangement joins TRBV2 to TRBJ1-5; no firm D call. The CDR3 runs to 13 residues. The ends were cut back, 8 bases at V and 6 bases at J, with 14 bases in the middle. The V gene's germline CDR1 is SNHLY and CDR2 FYNNEI.

CDR3 residues: CASSPPLGLSAFF. In DNA form, the CDR3 reads TGTGCCAGCTCACCACCGTTAGGGTTGTCGGCTTTCTTT. The chain joins TRBV18 to TRBJ1-1; D is undetermined. Trimming stripped 0 bases from V and 11 bases from J, with 13 bases between. The CDR3 totals 13 residues. From germline, CDR1 is KGHSH and CDR2 LQKENI.

V gene TRBV18 combines with J gene TRBJ1-5, with a weak D call TRBD1 (5 bases). CDR1 and CDR2 from the germline V gene are KGHSH and LQKENI. V dropped 6 bases and J dropped 0 bases, with 12 bases sitting between them. The CDR3 spans 15 residues. CDR3 nucleotide sequence: TGTGCCAGCTCGAACAGGACTTCTAGCAATCAGCCCCAGCATTTT. This translates into CASSNRTSSNQPQHF.

Many counts were recorded for this clonotype. The chain links TRBV30 to TRBJ1-4, with a tentative D call TRBD1 (5 bases). Germline V lookup: CDR1 GTSNPN, CDR2 SVGIG (reference sequence). The CDR3 contains 14 residues. Deletions cut 1 base from V and 7 bases from J, with 13 bases between. CDR3 residues: CAWSGLGRGEKLFF. DNA of the CDR3: TGTGCCTGGAGTGGTCTGGGGCGCGGTGAAAAACTGTTTTTT.

At least ten counts were recorded for this clonotype. The chain couples TRBV7-2 to TRBJ1-2; tentatively, D is TRBD1 (6 bases). V lost 5 bases, J lost 7 bases, and 23 bases lay in between. The CDR3 totals 16 residues. Germline CDR1 and CDR2: SGHTA and FQGNSA. The chain's CDR3 is CASSHQGGGSWRGYTF. CDR3 nucleotide sequence: TGTGCCAGCAGCCACCAGGGAGGGGGTAGCTGGCGTGGCTACACCTTC.